The sample holds many counts of the clone carrying this T cell receptor (beta chain). Its antigen is not known. It was RNA transcripts that yielded the amplified TCR beta CDR3 regions. Researchers ran a first-round RT-PCR on the TCR CDR3 using the HTBI primer set. TCRdb re-analysed the multiplex PCR reads in MiXCR, keeping a single row per CDR3 protein. This table has fewer than 650,000 distinct CDR3 sequences, about 15% appearing once. This entry comes from a study of T cells in Graves' hyperthyroidism and ophthalmopathy. Study details: Peripheral blood samples were taken at initial diagnosis, prior to any treatment. General study points: In blood, most of the thyroid clonotypes expanded above 0.001 were also present.

Uncontrolled infections, other autoimmune diseases, pregnancy or lactation led to exclusion of patients. The sequence was collected from a woman aged 40 to 50 with Graves' ophthalmopathy. The specimen was blood.

As DNA, the CDR3 is TGTGCTAGTGGTTTTGGGACAGGGGTCTCTAACTATGGCTACACCTTC. Encoded protein: CASGFGTGVSNYGYTF. V is TRBV12-5 and J is TRBJ1-2; 10 positions match TRBD1. The CDR3 loop spans 16 amino acids. J was trimmed by 0 bases and V by 3 bases; bases with no gene match: 4. Germline V CDR1 and CDR2: LGHNT, FRNRAP.